What follows are 9 T cell receptor beta chains derived from one specimen sequenced in a study of CD8+CD57+ T cells in acquired aplastic anemia. Flow cytometry had shown expanded CD8+CD57+ cells in the patients chosen for sequencing. The template used for profiling TCR beta VDJ and CDR3 was genomic DNA. Using its own MiXCR run on the reads, TCRdb lists one record per CDR3 protein. The sample has about 160,000 distinct CDR3 sequences; roughly 48% are singletons. Source material: sorted CD4+, CD8+, or CD8+CD57+ T cells (not recorded which) from PBMCs. These receptor sequences come from a human donor with aplastic anemia.

This clonotype appeared a single time. This sequence joins TRBV2 and TRBJ1-1, with D perhaps TRBD1 (5 bases). Germline values: CDR1 SNHLY, CDR2 FYNNEI. Deletions cut 6 bases from V and 4 bases from J, with 18 bases between. The CDR3 covers 15 residues. In nucleotides, the CDR3 is TGTGCCAGCAGCGGTGACAGTCTTATCATCACTGAAGCTTTCTTT. Residues: CASSGDSLIITEAFF.

This clonotype has a handful of counts. The chain links TRBV10-2 to TRBJ2-2, with D perhaps TRBD1 or TRBD2 (5 bases each). Germline-derived CDR1 and CDR2 are WSHSY and SAAADI. CDR3 length equals 14 residues. Trimming shortened V by 9 bases and J by 4 bases, and 15 bases separated the two germline ends. This chain's CDR3 is CASREGSPTGELFF. CDR3 in DNA: TGCGCCAGTCGAGAGGGGAGTCCCACCGGGGAGCTGTTTTTT.

This clonotype was found once. No conserved phenylalanine or tryptophan is present at the end of the CDR3, so a read error is the likely explanation. The chain links TRBV18 to TRBJ2-2; no clear D gene. The CDR3 has 13 residues. Germline lookup yields CDR1 KGHSH and CDR2 LQKENI. V lost 5 bases to trimming and J lost 3 bases, with 7 bases between them. CDR3 in amino acids: CASSGRDTGELFL. For the CDR3, the DNA is TGTGCCAGCTCAGGTCGGGACACCGGGGAGCTGTTTCTT.

The chain recombines TRBV20-1 with TRBJ2-1; 8 positions match TRBD2. Germline V gene data show CDR1 as DFQATT and CDR2 as SNEGSKA (reference sequence). J was trimmed by 8 bases and V by 3 bases; bases with no gene match: 15. The CDR3 is 16 amino acids. The CDR3 region has the DNA TGCAGTGCTAGCGGGGGGGATGACAGAGATGTGGATGAGCAGTTCTTC. It encodes CSASGGDDRDVDEQFF.

The gene calls are TRBV5-1 and TRBJ2-3; D unclear. The length of the CDR3 is 15 residues. V dropped 1 base and J dropped 4 bases, with 13 bases sitting between them. Looked up from germline, CDR1 is SGHRS and CDR2 is YFSETQ. The CDR3 coding sequence is TGCGCCAGCAGCTTGCCGTCAGAGCGAGCAGATACGCAGTATTTT. Translating it yields CASSLPSERADTQYF.

With respect to this clonotype: A read error may produce the germline difference seen at one junction end. The chain couples TRBV4-3 to TRBJ1-6, with D unclear. The CDR3 loop spans 14 amino acids. In germline, CDR1 is LGHNA, CDR2 YSLEER. As DNA, the CDR3 is TGCGCCGGCAGCCAAGATTTCGGTAATTCACCCCTCCACTTT. It specifies CAGSQDFGNSPLHF.

This clonotype was recorded at least ten times. This chain links TRBV24-1 with TRBJ2-5; D is unclear. Germline V gene sequence: CDR1 KGHDR, CDR2 SFDVKD. This CDR3 is built from 14 residues. The V end was cut by 2 bases, the J end by 4 bases, with 10 bases between. This chain's CDR3 is CATSDSRVLETQYF. CDR3 nucleotides: TGTGCCACCAGTGATTCCCGGGTCCTAGAGACCCAGTACTTC.

The genes are TRBV24-1 and TRBJ2-1, with D possibly called TRBD1 or TRBD2 (5 bases each). The CDR3 extends over 14 amino acids. Trimming stripped 2 bases from V and 6 bases from J, with 10 bases between. In germline, CDR1 is KGHDR, CDR2 SFDVKD. In nucleotides, the CDR3 is TGTGCCACCAGTGATTCCGGGACCACCAATGAGCAGTTCTTC. This translates into CATSDSGTTNEQFF.

The chain is built from TRBV2 and TRBJ2-5; 7 bases map to TRBD1. V lost 3 bases to trimming and J lost 4 bases; unmatched junction nucleotides: 2. CDR3 size: 13 residues. CDR1 and CDR2 (germline): SNHLY, FYNNEI. The CDR3 loop is CASSDRTGETQYF. The CDR3 nucleotides read TGTGCCAGCAGTGATAGGACAGGAGAGACCCAGTACTTC.